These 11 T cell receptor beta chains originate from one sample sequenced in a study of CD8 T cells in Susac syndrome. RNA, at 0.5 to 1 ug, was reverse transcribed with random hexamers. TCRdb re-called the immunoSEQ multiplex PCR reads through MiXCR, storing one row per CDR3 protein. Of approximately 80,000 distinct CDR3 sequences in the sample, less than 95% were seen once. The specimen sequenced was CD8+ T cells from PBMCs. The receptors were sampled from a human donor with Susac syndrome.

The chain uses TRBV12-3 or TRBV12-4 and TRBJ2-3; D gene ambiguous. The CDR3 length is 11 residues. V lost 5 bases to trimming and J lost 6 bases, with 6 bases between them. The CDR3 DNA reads TGTGCCAGCAGTACAAGCGATACGCAGTATTTT. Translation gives CASSTSDTQYF.

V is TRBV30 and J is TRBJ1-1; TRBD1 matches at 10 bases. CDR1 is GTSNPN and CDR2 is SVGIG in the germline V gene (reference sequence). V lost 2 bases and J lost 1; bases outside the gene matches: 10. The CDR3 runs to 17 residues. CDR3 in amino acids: CAWSPLLRDRGNTEAFF. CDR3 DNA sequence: TGTGCCTGGAGTCCCCTCCTTCGGGACAGGGGGAACACTGAAGCTTTCTTT.

The CDR3 DNA follows: TGCAGTGCTAGAGGGACGGACTCCTACGAGCAGTACTTC. It yields the protein CSARGTDSYEQYF. This chain joins TRBV20-1 and TRBJ2-7; unclear D gene. The germline V gene has CDR1 DFQATT and CDR2 SNEGSKA (reference sequence). The CDR3 runs 13 residues. Trimming left V 1 base short and J 0 bases short, with 7 bases between.

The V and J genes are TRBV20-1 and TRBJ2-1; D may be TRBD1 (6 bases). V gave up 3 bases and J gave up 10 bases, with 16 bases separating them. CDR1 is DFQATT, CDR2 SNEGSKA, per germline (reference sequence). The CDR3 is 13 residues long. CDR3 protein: CSASGQGLGEQFF. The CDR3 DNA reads TGCAGTGCTAGTGGCCAGGGGTTGGGGGAGCAGTTCTTC.

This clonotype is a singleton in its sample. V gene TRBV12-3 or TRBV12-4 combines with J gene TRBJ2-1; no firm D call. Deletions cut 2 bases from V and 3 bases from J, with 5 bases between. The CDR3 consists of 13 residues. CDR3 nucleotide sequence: TGTGCCAGCAGTTTAACAGTCTACAATGAGCAGTTCTTC. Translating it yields CASSLTVYNEQFF.

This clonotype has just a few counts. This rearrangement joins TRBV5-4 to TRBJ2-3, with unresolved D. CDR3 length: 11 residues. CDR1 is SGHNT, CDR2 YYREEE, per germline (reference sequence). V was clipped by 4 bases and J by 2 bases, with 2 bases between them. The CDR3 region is CASSHTDTQYF. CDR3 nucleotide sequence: TGTGCCAGCAGCCACACAGATACGCAGTATTTT.

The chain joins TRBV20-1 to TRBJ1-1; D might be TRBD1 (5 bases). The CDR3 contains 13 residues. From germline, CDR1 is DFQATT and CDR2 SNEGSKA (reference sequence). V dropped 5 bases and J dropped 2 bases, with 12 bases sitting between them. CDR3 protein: CSALTETNTEAFF. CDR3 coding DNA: TGCAGTGCTTTGACAGAGACTAACACTGAAGCTTTCTTT.

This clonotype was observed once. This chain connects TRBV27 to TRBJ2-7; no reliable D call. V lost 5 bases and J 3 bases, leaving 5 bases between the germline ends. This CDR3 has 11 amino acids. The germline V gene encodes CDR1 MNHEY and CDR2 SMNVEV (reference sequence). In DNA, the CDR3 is TGTGCCAGCAGTATCGGCTACGAGCAGTACTTC. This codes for CASSIGYEQYF.

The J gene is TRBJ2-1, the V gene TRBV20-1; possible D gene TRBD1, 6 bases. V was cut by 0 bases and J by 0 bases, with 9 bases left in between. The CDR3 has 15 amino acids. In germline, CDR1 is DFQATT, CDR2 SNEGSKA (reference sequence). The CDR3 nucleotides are TGCAGTGCTAGAGAACGAGGGGGCTCCTACAATGAGCAGTTCTTC. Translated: CSARERGGSYNEQFF.

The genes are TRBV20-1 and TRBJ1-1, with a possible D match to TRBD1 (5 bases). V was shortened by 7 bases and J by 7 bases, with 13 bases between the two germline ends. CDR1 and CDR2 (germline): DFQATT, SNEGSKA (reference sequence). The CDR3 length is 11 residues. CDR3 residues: CSVKRGYEAFF. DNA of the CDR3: TGCAGTGTTAAGAGGGGTTATGAAGCTTTCTTT.

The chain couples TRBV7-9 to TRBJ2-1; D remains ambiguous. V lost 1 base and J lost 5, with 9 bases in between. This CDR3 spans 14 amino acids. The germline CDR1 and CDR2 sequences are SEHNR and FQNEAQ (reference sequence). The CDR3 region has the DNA TGTGCCAGCAGCTTAGTATCCCGCGACAATGAGCAGTTCTTC. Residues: CASSLVSRDNEQFF. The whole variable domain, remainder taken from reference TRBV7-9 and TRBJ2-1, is DTGVSQNPRHKITKRGQNVTFRCDPISEHNRLYWYRQTLGQGPEFLTYFQNEAQLEKSRLLSDRFSAERPKGSFSTLEIQRTEQGDSAMYLCASSLVSRDNEQFFGPGTRLTVL.